This T cell receptor beta chain was found in a study of cytomegalovirus exposure and HLA in healthy donors (dated 2017 in TCRdb). For the study in its entirety: An earlier analysis of roughly 610 of the donors reported about 280 Gb of sequence data and 95 million to 140 million unique TCR beta sequences obtained from around 190 million T cells. Roughly 300 gigabases of sequencing data and around 88 million unique TCR sequences made up an early release that covered about 640 HLA-typed donors. Among the roughly 400 genotyped donors, approximately 77% belonged to the genetic ancestry cluster associated with self-reported Caucasian donors. The study aimed to test whether cataloging public T cell receptors could reveal signatures of past pathogen exposure. Using immunosequencing, the study profiled T cell repertoires from approximately 700 subjects and related those repertoires to cytomegalovirus serostatus. Besides the first cohort of roughly 660 subjects, a separate validation cohort made up of around 120 different subjects was used. The study combined high-throughput TCR immunosequencing, statistical association of individual TCRs with disease status, and machine learning to predict cytomegalovirus infection status. A later analysis re-analyzed previously published TCR beta repertoires from 666 donors and added high-resolution HLA genotyping to study TCR occurrence patterns. Rather than drawing on any new phenotypic data, the later analysis identified candidate immune exposures from TCR beta sequences and the way those sequences occurred across donors. An earlier analysis of approximately 630 of the donors applied high-throughput TCR beta sequencing to assess whether each TCR beta V gene segment acted as functional or pseudogenic. Donor age, sex, ethnicity and CMV serostatus were compiled alongside the repertoire data. In a later genetic analysis, genome-wide SNP genotypes for about three fifths of the roughly 670 donors were used, and that subset was treated as a discovery cohort. All discovery cohort repertoires had been generated on a single sequencing platform. Both class I and class II loci were covered by HLA typing, at four-digit resolution. Typing coverage differed by locus: A, B, C, DRB1 and DQB1 were typed in roughly 620-640 donors, DQA1 in 522, DPA1 in over 600, and DPB1 in 472. Four to six DR-DQ haplotypes were handled as single units for association and clustering, since linkage in the cohort was strong. Among about 390 genotyped donors of the cohort, an average of 235,054 unique TCR beta nucleotide sequences were sequenced per donor, around 20% of them non-productive.

The cohort consisted of more than 650 healthy bone marrow donors. At the time of sampling, all cohort members were nominally healthy, though unrecorded immune exposures were likely present. The donor tested CMV seronegative, placing the donor among the 350 to 400 seronegative members of the cohort. A peripheral blood sample was provided by each donor, and peripheral blood mononuclear cells were used for TCR beta sequencing. Genomic DNA extraction from the blood cell samples was performed with the Qiagen DNeasy Blood Extraction Kit. In the case of this clone: The target of this receptor is not known. Base qualities are not provided; no much larger clone lies one nucleotide away.

Library method: the immunoSEQ multiplex PCR assay. A mixture of 60 forward primers for TCR Vbeta segments and 13 reverse primers for TCR Jbeta segments was used in the multiplex PCR. The CDR3 region of rearranged TCR beta genes was amplified from genomic DNA by a multiplex PCR assay. Amplified TCR beta libraries were sequenced as 87-base-pair reads on the Illumina HiSeq System. In the original analysis: A later analysis counted about 82 million unique TCR beta chains across the 670 or so repertoires, and around 9.9 million of these chains were shared by at least two donors. Raw reads were error-corrected and collapsed into unique sequences with a nearest-neighbor algorithm that merged closely related sequences to remove PCR and sequencing errors. V, D and J gene segments were assigned by aligning CDR3 sequences to IMGT reference sequences. For a sequence to be retained, at least a six-nucleotide match to both a V gene segment and a J gene segment was required. A rearrangement counted as productive if the CDR3 had no stop codons and remained in frame with V and J, and every other rearrangement counted as non-productive. CDR3 was defined by IMGT convention, running from the second conserved V-encoded cysteine to the conserved J-encoded phenylalanine. Sequences without an unambiguous match to a single V gene segment were excluded from the earlier analysis of 450 to 650 of the donors. In an earlier analysis of a few hundred of the donors, a V segment was called functional when productive rearrangements were above 56.7%, and segregating when the standard deviation between donors exceeded 5%. A statistical classification framework was developed to diagnose cytomegalovirus status using the catalog of TCR beta chain sequences. In a later analysis, V and J genes were assigned by comparing TCR nucleotide sequences against IMGT/GENE-DB human TR gene sequences. A later analysis assigned CDR3 sequences and most-parsimonious VDJ recombination scenarios with the TCRdist pipeline. In a later analysis, every TCR beta chain was defined by the combination of its CDR3 amino acid sequence and its V-gene family, and reads without a unique V-gene family were dropped. A later analysis removed 592 highly shared, low-generation-probability nucleotide sequences to deal with suspected cross-contamination and a sequencing artifact. For each public chain, a later analysis derived a clonal expansion index from normalized ranks of inferred template counts within each repertoire. A later analysis computed generation probabilities with a VDJ recombination model fitted to out-of-frame rearrangements, and checked the results against IGoR. In a later analysis, TCR-TCR, TCR-HLA and TCR-CMV co-occurrence was scored with hypergeometric tests, and a repertoire-size bias correction was applied to TCR pairs. A later analysis estimated false discovery rates by permuting HLA or CMV assignments 20 times. A later analysis grouped co-occurring TCRs with DBSCAN, adding TCRdist sequence similarity when clustering within HLA-allele-positive subsets. Repertoires with fewer than 30,000 or more than 120,000 public chains, plus five repertoires with anomalous nucleotide sharing, were excluded from co-occurrence clustering. Drawn from immuneACCESS, this table holds only the in-frame rearrangements with V and J called that TCRdb kept. Clones are partly lost; checked studies trace under half to an unresolved V gene and leave the rest unexplained. The DNA was the basis for D and trimming; V, J and clone size are from that table. The sample table shows approximately 92,000 clones, and around 70% are seen once. The ten largest clones add up to 8% to 10% of the sample.

What the work shows at the level of the full study, not this receptor alone: Correlated functional status among segregating V segments might reflect linkage disequilibrium, but an unknown experimental factor could not be ruled out. According to a later analysis, TCR association rates differed among HLA loci, with DRB1 alleles showing the most associated TCRs and HLA-C alleles showing the fewest. V-gene and J-gene trimming of TCR beta chains was associated with a missense DCLRE1C variant in a later genetic analysis, and the association was replicated in an independent cohort. When HLA alleles, especially DR and DQ, strongly co-occurred, TCR associations were difficult to assign to individual alleles. Across donors, most TCR sequences were observed very rarely, whereas some public TCRs were present in many individuals. A further reported finding was that TCR beta sequences accurately predicted the HLA-A and HLA-B alleles for most subjects in the first cohort. At a false discovery rate of 0.05, a later analysis linked around 15,000 TCR beta sequences to specific HLA alleles. HLA typing was unavailable for some donors at each locus, so association tests used only the typed subset. In a later analysis, most CMV-associated TCR beta chains were found to appear HLA-restricted, with HLA associations seemingly driven largely by CMV exposure. Because counts were too low, about 15 rarely observed V segments, including chromosome 9 orphons, were left out of the earlier analysis of 500 to 750 of the donors. In vitro tests confirmed that a few of the cytomegalovirus-associated TCR beta chains recognize cytomegalovirus antigens. Immune exposure information for the cohort was limited to CMV serostatus. A later genetic analysis reported fewer N-insertions in productive TCRs among donors in an Asian-associated ancestry cluster than the approximately 670-donor mean. In an earlier analysis of some 640 of the donors, most TCR beta V segments were observed in productive rearrangements about 87% or about 30% of the time, broadly matching IMGT annotations. Some IMGT-functional V segments, including TRBV6-2 and TRBV6-3, could not be told apart with the 87-base-pair reads, so those segments were excluded. Only TCR beta chains were sequenced in this cohort, and the absence of alpha or paired-chain data limited detectable features. A later analysis found that HLA-associated TCR beta chains were more clonally expanded and had lower generation probabilities than equally common non-associated chains. Roughly uniform sequencing depth across donors was assumed in presence/absence analyses, although this assumption may not hold. A cluster of highly shared sequence variants was judged likely to be a technical artifact of the sequencing pipeline. Cytomegalovirus status was reported to be diagnosed by the classifier with high specificity and sensitivity in both the original and validation cohorts. In the study, 150 to 200 TCR beta chains were listed as associated with cytomegalovirus. It was suggested by the authors that the approach could potentially be generalized to other disease states and immunological phenotypes. A later analysis reported that several top co-occurrence clusters appeared linked to parvovirus B19, influenza, CMV and Epstein-Barr virus.

Relative to germline, V is 4 bases shorter and J is 3 bases shorter, with 10 bases between their ends. From its cysteine to its phenylalanine, the CDR3 spans 14 amino acids. The sequence is cut down to CDR3 DNA, 42 bases in frame from base 1. CDR1 and CDR2 were assigned from the germline V gene as SNHLY and FYNNEI. Rearrangement joined TRBV2 to TRBJ1-3, with no confidently assigned D gene. Sequences were obtained from PBMCs. The clonotype comes from a man in his 60s in good health and CMV-seronegative. The DNA is TGTGCCAGCAGTGTCGAGGGATTTGGAAACACCATATATTTT. Its amino acids are CASSVEGFGNTIYF. Outside the CDR3, residues come from the reference TRBV2 and TRBJ1-3 proteins, so the full variable domain is: EPEVTQTPSHQVTQMGQEVILRCVPISNHLYFYWYRQILGQKVEFLVSFYNNEISEKSEIFDDQFSVERPDGSNFTLKIRSTKLEDSAMYFCASSVEGFGNTIYFGEGSWLTVV.